The T cell receptor beta chain under discussion was sequenced for a study of metastatic and nonmetastatic thyroid tumors. Across the whole study: Where malignant and benign thyroid patients were concerned, repertoires were compared across blood and tumor or nodule tissue. Study conclusions and caveats: Across blood and tumor, TCR beta diversity in malignant thyroid tumors was reportedly significantly higher than in benign nodules.

Per germline, CDR1 MNHEY and CDR2 SMNVEV (reference sequence). Trimming shortened V by 7 bases and J by 7 bases, and 13 bases separated the two germline ends. There are 13 residues in the CDR3. Ten or more counts support this clone. Its antigen is as yet unknown. Thyroid surgery took place with no prior treatment in any patient. As handled by the study authors: The study's classifier, a distant-metastasis tool for papillary thyroid cancer, was built using CDR3 differences across clinicopathological groups. TCRdb re-clonotyped the PCR reads via MiXCR. The V and J calls here are based on TCRdb, not the publication. The data show tens of thousands of clones, with about 12% seen just once and roughly 10% held by the top ten.

This TCR was recovered from a male donor with papillary thyroid cancer or a benign thyroid nodule (not recorded which). Some clones in this sample may be carry-over from other donors' samples. The source material was blood. V usage is TRBV27 and J usage is TRBJ1-4; TRBD1 is a possible D gene (5 bases). The CDR3 DNA is TGTGCCAGCACCTGGTCGAGGGGTGAAAAACTGTTTTTT. Encoded protein: CASTWSRGEKLFF.